This T cell receptor beta chain was captured in a study of T cell repertoires in cytomegalovirus infection. Study-wide background: Both CMV infection and a matching HLA type were indicated by public TCR beta signatures. Study outcomes and limitations: Cumulated frequencies of public TCR beta families served to identify carriers of CMV plus the relevant HLA. In two of eight donors, the top clonotype was HLA-C-restricted CMV-specific.

The CDR3 is 14 residues long. The germline V and J ends were trimmed by 1 base and 4 bases, with 9 bases remaining between them. From germline, CDR1 is LGHNA and CDR2 YSLEER. Turning to this clonotype: Its antigen remains unidentified. This likely comes from a read error, as the CDR3 has no conserved phenylalanine or tryptophan at its end.

Via MiXCR, TCRdb re-called the reads, giving one row per CDR3 protein. The sample shows about 360,000 distinct CDR3 sequences, roughly 18% of them seen only once. The material sequenced was PBMCs. The sequence was collected from a human donor in good health (CMV status not recorded). Some clones in this sample may be carry-over from other donors' samples. This sequence joins TRBV4-3 and TRBJ2-3, with D unresolved. The CDR3 DNA reads as TGCGCCAGCAGCCAAGGACACGGAGCAGATACGCAGTATCTT. Amino acids: CASSQGHGADTQYL.